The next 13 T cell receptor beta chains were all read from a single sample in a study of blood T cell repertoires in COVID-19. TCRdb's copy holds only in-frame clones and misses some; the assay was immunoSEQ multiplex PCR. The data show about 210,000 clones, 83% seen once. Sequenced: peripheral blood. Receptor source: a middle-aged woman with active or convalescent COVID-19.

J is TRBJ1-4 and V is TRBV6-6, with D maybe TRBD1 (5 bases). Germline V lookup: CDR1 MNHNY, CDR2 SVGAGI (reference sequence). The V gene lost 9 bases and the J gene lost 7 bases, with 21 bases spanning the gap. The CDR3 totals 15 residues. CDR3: CASLPQAGTGEKLFF. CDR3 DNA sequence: TGTGCCAGTCTACCCCAGGCGGGGACGGGTGAAAAACTGTTTTTT.

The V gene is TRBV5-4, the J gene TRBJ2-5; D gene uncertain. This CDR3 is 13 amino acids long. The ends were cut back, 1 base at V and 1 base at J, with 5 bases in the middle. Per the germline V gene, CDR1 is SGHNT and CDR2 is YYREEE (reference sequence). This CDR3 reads CASSLNIQETQYF. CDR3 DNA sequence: TGTGCCAGCAGCTTGAACATCCAAGAGACCCAGTACTTC.

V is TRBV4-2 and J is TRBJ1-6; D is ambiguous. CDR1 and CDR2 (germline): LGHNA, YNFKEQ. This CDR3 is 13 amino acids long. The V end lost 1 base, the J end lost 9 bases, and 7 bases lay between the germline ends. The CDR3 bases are TGTGCCAGCAGCCAAGGCCCCAGTTCACCCCTCCACTTT. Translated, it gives CASSQGPSSPLHF.

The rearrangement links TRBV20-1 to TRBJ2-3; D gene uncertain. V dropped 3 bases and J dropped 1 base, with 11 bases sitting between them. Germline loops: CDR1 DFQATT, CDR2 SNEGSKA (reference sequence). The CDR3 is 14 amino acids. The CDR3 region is CSASPAVGTDTQYF. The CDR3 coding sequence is TGCAGTGCTAGTCCCGCAGTGGGCACAGATACGCAGTATTTT.

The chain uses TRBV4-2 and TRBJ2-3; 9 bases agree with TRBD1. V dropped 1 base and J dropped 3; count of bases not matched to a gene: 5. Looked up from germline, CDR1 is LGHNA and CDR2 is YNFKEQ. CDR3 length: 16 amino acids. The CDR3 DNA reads TGTGCCAGCAGCCAAGTCGGGGGGACAGGGACAGATACGCAGTATTTT. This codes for CASSQVGGTGTDTQYF.

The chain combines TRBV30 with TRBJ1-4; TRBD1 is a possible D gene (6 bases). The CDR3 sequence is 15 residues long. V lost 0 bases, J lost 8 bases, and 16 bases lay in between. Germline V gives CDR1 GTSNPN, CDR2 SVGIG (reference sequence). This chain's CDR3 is CAWSVLQGPGEKLFF. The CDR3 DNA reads TGTGCCTGGAGTGTACTTCAGGGGCCTGGAGAAAAACTGTTTTTT.

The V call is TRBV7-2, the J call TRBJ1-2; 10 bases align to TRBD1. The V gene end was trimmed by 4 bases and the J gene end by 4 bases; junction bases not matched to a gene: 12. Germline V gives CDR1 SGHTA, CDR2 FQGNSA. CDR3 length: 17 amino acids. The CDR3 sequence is CASSSRQGASVRYGYTF. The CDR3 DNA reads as TGTGCCAGCAGCTCGCGACAGGGGGCAAGCGTCCGCTATGGCTACACCTTC. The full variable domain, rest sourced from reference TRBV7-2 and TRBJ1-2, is GAGVSQSPSNKVTEKGKDVELRCDPISGHTALYWYRQSLGQGLEFLIYFQGNSAPDKSGLPSDRFSAERTGGSVSTLTIQRTQQEDSAVYLCASSSRQGASVRYGYTFGSGTRLTVV.

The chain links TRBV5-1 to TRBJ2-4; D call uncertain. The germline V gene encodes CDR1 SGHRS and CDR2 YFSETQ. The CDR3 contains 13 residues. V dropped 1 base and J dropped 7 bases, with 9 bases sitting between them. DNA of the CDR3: TGCGCCAGCAGCTTGTCCGTCGCGAACATTCAGTACTTC. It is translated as CASSLSVANIQYF.

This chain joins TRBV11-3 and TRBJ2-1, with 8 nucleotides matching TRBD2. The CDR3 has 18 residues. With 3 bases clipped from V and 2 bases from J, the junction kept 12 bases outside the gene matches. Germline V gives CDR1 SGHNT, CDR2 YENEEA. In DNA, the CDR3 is TGTGCCAGCAGCTTCGGAATGGCGGGGGGCGCCCCCTACAATGAGCAGTTCTTC. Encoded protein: CASSFGMAGGAPYNEQFF.

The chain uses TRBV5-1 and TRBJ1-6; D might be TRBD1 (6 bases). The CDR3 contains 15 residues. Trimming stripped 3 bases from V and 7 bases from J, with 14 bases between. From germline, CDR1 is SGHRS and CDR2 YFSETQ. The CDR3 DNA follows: TGCGCCAGCAGCTCACCGGGACACGAAAATTCACCCCTCCACTTT. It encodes CASSSPGHENSPLHF.

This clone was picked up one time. This CDR3 reads CASSQGQGFGNEKLFF. The DNA of the CDR3 is TGCGCCAGCAGCCAAGGTCAGGGGTTTGGTAATGAAAAACTGTTTTTT. The V and J genes are TRBV4-1 and TRBJ1-4, with D possibly TRBD1 on 6 matching bases. The CDR3 spans 16 residues. Trimming removed 1 base from V and 4 bases from J, with 13 bases in between. Germline-derived CDR1 and CDR2 are MGHRA and YSYEKL.

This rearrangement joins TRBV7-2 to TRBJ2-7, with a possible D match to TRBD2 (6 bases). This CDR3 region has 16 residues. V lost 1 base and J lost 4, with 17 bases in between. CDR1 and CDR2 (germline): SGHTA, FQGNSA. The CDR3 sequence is CASSLDPGGLGYEQYF. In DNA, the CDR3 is TGTGCCAGCAGCTTAGATCCCGGGGGTCTGGGGTACGAGCAGTACTTC.

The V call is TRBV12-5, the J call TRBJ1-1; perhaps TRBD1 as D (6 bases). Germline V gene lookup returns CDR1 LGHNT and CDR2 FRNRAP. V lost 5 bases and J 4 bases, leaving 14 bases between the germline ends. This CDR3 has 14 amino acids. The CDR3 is CASGALGGATEAFF. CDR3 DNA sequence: TGTGCTAGTGGTGCCCTGGGGGGGGCCACTGAAGCTTTCTTT.